The clone carrying this T cell receptor beta chain was seen only once. This sample stems from a study of control samples from healthy donors and cancer patients. The CDR3 runs to 15 residues. V shed 0 bases and J shed 0 bases, with 9 bases lying between them. From germline, CDR1 is KGHSH and CDR2 LQKENI. Here immunoSEQ multiplex PCR was the method, and the copy in TCRdb shows in-frame clones only, minus some. The repertoire holds about 100,000 clones, approximately 84% seen once, with more than 15% in the top ten. The sequenced sample consisted of blood. This sequence joins TRBV18 and TRBJ2-7; D unclear. The TCR was taken from a woman aged 50 to 60 in good health. The CDR3 sequence: CASSPPRVSSYEQYF. CDR3 DNA: TGTGCCAGCTCACCACCAAGGGTAAGCTCCTACGAGCAGTACTTC.